The 29 T cell receptor beta chains presented below share a single source sample, sequenced in a study of T cells in Graves' hyperthyroidism and ophthalmopathy. Amplification of TCR beta CDR3 regions was performed using RNA transcripts as template. HTBI primers were employed in a first-round RT-PCR of the TCR CDR3. TCRdb reanalysed the multiplex PCR reads using MiXCR and keeps one entry per CDR3 protein. The data hold some 600,000 distinct CDR3 sequences, with around 42% observed a single time. Sample: peripheral blood or thyroid tissue (not recorded which). Receptors originate from a woman aged 18-29 years with Graves' hyperthyroidism.

A few counts support this clonotype. This chain links TRBV9 with TRBJ1-6, with 11 bases identical to TRBD1. This CDR3 region has 15 residues. With 4 bases clipped from V and 10 bases from J, the junction kept 7 bases outside the gene matches. Germline assignment: CDR1 SGDLS and CDR2 YYNGEE. In DNA, the CDR3 is TGTGCCAGCAGCCAGCCGGGACAGGGGGTATCACCCCTCCACTTT. It is translated as CASSQPGQGVSPLHF. The variable domain in full, with the rest retrieved from reference TRBV9 and TRBJ1-6, is DSGVTQTPKHLITATGQRVTLRCSPRSGDLSVYWYQQSLDQGLQFLIQYYNGEERAKGNILERFSAQQFPDLHSELNLSSLELGDSALYFCASSQPGQGVSPLHFGNGTRLTVT.

This clonotype was counted ten times or more. The V call is TRBV29-1, the J call TRBJ1-2; TRBD1 agrees at 7 bases. The J segment lost 2 bases and the V segment lost 6 bases, leaving 3 bases of the junction unmatched. This CDR3 has 12 residues. Germline V gene data show CDR1 as SQVTM and CDR2 as ANQGSEA. This CDR3 is CSVPQGNYGYTF. The CDR3 DNA is TGCAGCGTGCCACAGGGGAACTATGGCTACACCTTC.

A note on this clonotype: An end of the junction does not agree with germline; a read error may underlie this. This rearrangement joins TRBV9 to TRBJ2-7; 10 bases map to TRBD2. Per the germline V gene, CDR1 is SGDLS and CDR2 is YYNGEE. CDR3 length: 15 amino acids. Here the CDR3 DNA reads TGTGCCGGCAGCGTCGGGACTAGCGTAACCTACGAGCAGTACTTC. Translating gives CAGSVGTSVTYEQYF.

The chain combines TRBV2 with TRBJ2-7, with D tentatively TRBD2 (5 bases). The CDR3 has 15 amino acids. Germline-derived CDR1 and CDR2 are SNHLY and FYNNEI. Trimming stripped 0 bases from V and 1 base from J, with 10 bases between. CDR3 coding DNA: TGTGCCAGCAGTGAAGCCGGACGACTATCCTACGAGCAGTACTTC. Its protein is CASSEAGRLSYEQYF.

The chain is built from TRBV20-1 and TRBJ2-7; 10 bases agree with TRBD1. J lost 3 bases, V lost 4 bases, and 9 bases had no gene match. CDR1 is DFQATT, CDR2 SNEGSKA, per germline (reference sequence). The CDR3 contains 15 residues. CDR3 sequence reads: CSAKDRGRLDYEQYF. The CDR3 region has the DNA TGCAGTGCTAAAGACAGGGGGCGACTCGACTACGAGCAGTACTTC.

This clonotype was observed many times. One end of the junction is discordant with germline, which a read error may explain. In DNA, the CDR3 is TGTGCCAGCAGCTGGGGCCGCGGACAAACTTTT. It encodes CASSWGRGQTF. This chain connects TRBV7-9 to TRBJ1-4; perhaps TRBD1 as D (5 bases). The CDR3 is 11 amino acids. Looked up from germline, CDR1 is SEHNR and CDR2 is FQNEAQ (reference sequence).

The chain links TRBV15 to TRBJ2-1, with 12 nucleotides matching TRBD1. Germline V lookup: CDR1 LNHNV, CDR2 YYDKDF (reference sequence). After removal of 1 base from V and 7 bases from J, the junction contained 2 bases not matched to a gene. This CDR3 is built from 15 residues. CDR3: CATSRGDRGHNEQFF. The CDR3 region has the DNA TGTGCCACCAGCAGAGGGGACAGGGGGCATAATGAGCAGTTCTTC.

Comment on this clonotype: Likely a read error: the CDR3 ends without its conserved phenylalanine or tryptophan. The chain employs TRBV29-1 and TRBJ1-1, with 7 bases fitting TRBD1. This CDR3 has 11 residues. V dropped 6 bases and J dropped 6; count of bases not matched to a gene: 4. Germline-derived CDR1 and CDR2 are SQVTM and ANQGSEA. CDR3 sequence: CSVVTGSEAFS. The CDR3 nucleotides read TGCAGCGTAGTGACAGGGTCTGAAGCTTTCTCT.

This clonotype has a count of ten or more. The chain carries TRBV24-1 and TRBJ1-6; 9 bases map to TRBD1. The length of the CDR3 is 15 residues. Germline lookup yields CDR1 KGHDR and CDR2 SFDVKD. Trimming removed 4 bases from V and 7 bases from J; junction bases left unmatched: 4. The CDR3 spells CATSDSGTGNSPLHF. CDR3 in DNA: TGTGCCACCAGTGACTCCGGGACAGGGAATTCACCCCTCCACTTT.

This clonotype was recorded at least ten times. V and J are TRBV7-8 and TRBJ1-4; D uncertain. The germline V gene encodes CDR1 SGHVS and CDR2 FQNEAQ. The V and J ends lost 0 bases and 8 bases respectively, with 7 bases between them. This CDR3 has 13 amino acids. CDR3 amino acids: CASSLALREKLFF. The CDR3 region has the DNA TGTGCCAGCAGCTTAGCGCTCCGGGAAAAACTGTTTTTT.

This clonotype was counted at least ten times. The genes are TRBV10-3 and TRBJ1-6; D call uncertain. The V and J ends lost 2 bases and 9 bases respectively, with 8 bases between them. The CDR3 runs to 13 residues. Germline CDR1 reads ENHRY; CDR2 reads SYGVKD. The CDR3 coding sequence is TGTGCCATCAGTGAGCAGACCGGTTCACCCCTCCACTTT. Translation gives CAISEQTGSPLHF.

The CDR3 sequence: CATSRDPTGKGPLHF. The CDR3 bases are TGTGCCACCAGCAGAGATCCGACAGGGAAAGGTCCCCTCCACTTT. This chain uses TRBV15 with TRBJ1-6; 7 bases map to TRBD1. The V gene end was trimmed by 0 bases and the J gene end by 13 bases; junction bases not matched to a gene: 9. Per germline, CDR1 LNHNV and CDR2 YYDKDF (reference sequence). The CDR3 is made up of 15 amino acids.

The rearrangement joins TRBV24-1 to TRBJ1-3; 11 nucleotides match TRBD1. V lost 4 bases, J lost 4 bases, and 2 bases stayed unmatched. CDR3 length: 15 amino acids. CDR1 is KGHDR, CDR2 SFDVKD, per germline. The CDR3 region has the DNA TGTGCCACCAGTGAGTGGACAGGGGGCGGAAACACCATATATTTT. Amino acids: CATSEWTGGGNTIYF.

The chain is built from TRBV7-2 and TRBJ2-7; a possible D gene is TRBD2 (5 bases). The CDR3 is 14 amino acids. Germline lookup yields CDR1 SGHTA and CDR2 FQGNSA. Trimming pared 3 bases from V and 3 bases from J, leaving 12 bases between. The CDR3 DNA is TGTGCCAGCAGCTTTTCTCTAGCAAACTACGAGCAGTACTTC. Amino acid sequence: CASSFSLANYEQYF.

This clonotype was seen many times. CDR3 DNA sequence: TGTGCCAGCAGCCCTGGATTGACCCAGTACTTC. Encoded protein: CASSPGLTQYF. The rearrangement uses TRBV6-5 and TRBJ2-5; no reliable D call. CDR3 length: 11 residues. CDR1 MNHEY and CDR2 SVGAGI come from the germline V gene. V lost 6 bases and J lost 7, with 9 bases in between.

A few counts support this clonotype. The chain carries TRBV5-4 and TRBJ1-3; D is undetermined. The CDR3 loop spans 13 amino acids. Per germline, CDR1 SGHNT and CDR2 YYREEE (reference sequence). The V and J ends lost 2 bases and 6 bases respectively, with 9 bases between them. CDR3 protein: CASSLNPQNTIYF. The CDR3 DNA follows: TGTGCCAGCAGCTTAAACCCGCAAAACACCATATATTTT.

The J gene is TRBJ1-1, the V gene TRBV6-5; the D gene is possibly TRBD1 (6 bases). CDR1 MNHEY and CDR2 SVGAGI come from the germline V gene. The CDR3 is made up of 13 amino acids. The DNA for the CDR3 is TGTGCTAGAGTTTGGGGGCGGTACACTGAAGCTTTCTTT. Its translation: CARVWGRYTEAFF.

This clonotype was seen only a few times. V is TRBV7-2 and J is TRBJ1-1; D is possibly TRBD1 (5 bases). With 7 bases removed from V and 4 bases from J, the gap between germline ends came to 7 bases. The CDR3 extends over 11 amino acids. Germline CDR1 and CDR2: SGHTA and FQGNSA. This CDR3 is CASIRATEAFF. CDR3 in DNA: TGTGCCAGCATCAGGGCCACTGAAGCTTTCTTT.

This sequence joins TRBV7-3 and TRBJ2-7; either TRBD1 or TRBD2 may supply D (5 bases each). The CDR3 consists of 14 residues. The V gene lost 5 bases and the J gene lost 3 bases, with 14 bases spanning the gap. Germline-derived CDR1 and CDR2 are SGHTA and FQGTGA. The CDR3 loop reads CASSPGRRVYEQYF. The CDR3, as DNA: TGTGCCAGCAGCCCGGGACGGAGAGTCTACGAGCAGTACTTC.

This chain links TRBV7-2 with TRBJ2-5; 10 bases are shared with TRBD2. Unmatched junction bases numbered 10, after V lost 1 base and J lost 5 bases. The CDR3 totals 17 residues. CDR1 SGHTA and CDR2 FQGNSA come from the germline V gene. The chain's CDR3 is CASSLGRTSGGGETQYF. In nucleotides, the CDR3 is TGTGCCAGCAGCTTAGGGAGGACTAGCGGAGGGGGGGAGACCCAGTACTTC.

The table lists this clonotype with many counts. V gene TRBV2 combines with J gene TRBJ2-7; 15 bases agree with TRBD2. The germline V gene encodes CDR1 SNHLY and CDR2 FYNNEI. J gave up 5 bases and V 6 bases, and 2 bases lay outside the gene matches. There are 14 residues in the CDR3. CDR3 bases: TGTGCCAGCAGGGGACTAGCGGGAGGCCACGAGCAGTACTTC. It yields the protein CASRGLAGGHEQYF.

This clonotype was found many times. The chain employs TRBV2 and TRBJ1-1; D not resolved. V lost 7 bases and J lost 4, with 13 bases in between. This CDR3 is built from 13 residues. Germline values: CDR1 SNHLY, CDR2 FYNNEI. The CDR3 DNA is TGTGCCAGCACAGAGGGTAGGAGCACTGAAGCTTTCTTT. Residues: CASTEGRSTEAFF.

The CDR3: CASSRPGQGVGETQYF. As DNA, the CDR3 is TGTGCCAGCAGTAGACCGGGACAGGGGGTTGGTGAGACCCAGTACTTC. The chain employs TRBV25-1 and TRBJ2-5; 11 positions agree with TRBD1. The CDR3 runs to 16 residues. Germline values: CDR1 MGHDK, CDR2 SYGVNS. The trim removed 5 bases at V and 5 bases at J, leaving 10 bases unmatched. Based on the CDR3 plus reference TRBV25-1 and TRBJ2-5, the full variable domain is EADIYQTPRYLVIGTGKKITLECSQTMGHDKMYWYQQDPGMELHLIHYSYGVNSTEKGDLSSESTVSRIRTEHFPLTLESARPSHTSQYLCASSRPGQGVGETQYFGPGTRLLVL.

Many counts were recorded for this clonotype. The chain combines TRBV10-2 with TRBJ1-1; D perhaps matches TRBD1 (5 bases). This CDR3 comprises 14 residues. V was clipped by 0 bases and J by 3 bases, with 8 bases between them. Germline CDR1 is WSHSY and CDR2 is SAAADI. The DNA for the CDR3 is TGCGCCAGCAGTGAGTCGGCAGGGCACACTGAAGCTTTCTTT. Translating it yields CASSESAGHTEAFF.

The chain carries TRBV11-2 and TRBJ2-7, with D possibly being TRBD1 (5 bases). Germline V gene sequence: CDR1 SGHAT, CDR2 FQNNGV. This CDR3 has 16 residues. Trimming removed 5 bases at V and 5 bases at J, with 22 bases between. The CDR3 is CASSQRVGQGRDEQYF. The CDR3 bases are TGTGCCAGCAGCCAAAGAGTGGGGCAGGGTCGGGACGAGCAGTACTTC.

The chain employs TRBV7-2 and TRBJ1-3, with D uncertain. The CDR3 runs to 12 residues. V lost 2 bases, J lost 10 bases, and 9 bases lay in between. Germline CDR1 reads SGHTA; CDR2 reads FQGNSA. CDR3 sequence reads: CASSLSGETIYF. DNA of the CDR3: TGTGCCAGCAGCTTAAGTGGGGAGACCATATATTTT. The full variable domain, with the rest looked up from reference TRBV7-2 and TRBJ1-3, is GAGVSQSPSNKVTEKGKDVELRCDPISGHTALYWYRQSLGQGLEFLIYFQGNSAPDKSGLPSDRFSAERTGGSVSTLTIQRTQQEDSAVYLCASSLSGETIYFGEGSWLTVV.

This clonotype was found once. J is TRBJ2-2 and V is TRBV24-1; D is unresolved. This CDR3 is built from 16 residues. Germline lookup yields CDR1 KGHDR and CDR2 SFDVKD. Deletions cut 11 bases from V and 1 base from J, with 19 bases between. The CDR3 DNA reads TGTGCCAGCTCACCACCGACCGGGCTGAACACCGGGGAGCTGTTTTTT. Protein sequence: CASSPPTGLNTGELFF.

The V call is TRBV20-1, the J call TRBJ1-6, with no clear D. In germline, CDR1 is DFQATT, CDR2 SNEGSKA (reference sequence). This CDR3 is 13 amino acids long. V was cut by 3 bases and J by 6 bases, with 9 bases left in between. CDR3 residues: CSASAKSNSPLHF. The CDR3, as DNA: TGCAGTGCTAGCGCTAAAAGTAATTCACCCCTCCACTTT.

This clonotype was recorded many times. The chain uses TRBV7-2 and TRBJ1-1; 7 nucleotides align to TRBD1. Germline V CDR1 and CDR2: SGHTA, FQGNSA. The CDR3 spans 15 residues. J lost 4 bases, V lost 5 bases, and 10 bases had no gene match. The CDR3 here is CASSLPGSGGTEAFF. The CDR3 nucleotides are TGTGCCAGCAGCCTACCGGGATCAGGGGGCACTGAAGCTTTCTTT.